The 12 T cell receptor beta chains listed next were all sequenced from one sample in a study of T cell repertoires in cytomegalovirus infection. Each CDR3 protein is one row after TCRdb ran MiXCR on the reads. The data contain about 240,000 distinct CDR3 sequences, 6% to 8% of them singletons. The sample consisted of PBMCs. These receptors all come from a human donor in good health (CMV status not recorded). Some clones in this sample may be carry-over from other donors' samples.

This clonotype was seen many times. This rearrangement joins TRBV4-1 to TRBJ2-5; possible D gene TRBD2, 6 bases. The CDR3 loop spans 18 amino acids. Germline assignment: CDR1 MGHRA and CDR2 YSYEKL. Between the trimmed V and J ends, which lost 2 bases and 5 bases, there was a span of 24 bases. CDR3 loop: CASSQPLVGGRGRETQYF. CDR3 DNA: TGCGCCAGCAGCCAACCCCTCGTGGGGGGAAGAGGTCGGGAGACCCAGTACTTC.

The table lists this clonotype with many counts. J is TRBJ2-7 and V is TRBV7-2; no firm D call. Germline V gene lookup returns CDR1 SGHTA and CDR2 FQGNSA. V lost 5 bases, J lost 3 bases, and 11 bases lay in between. The CDR3 runs to 13 residues. The CDR3 nucleotides read TGTGCCAGCAGCCAGGCCAGAAACTACGAGCAGTACTTC. Translated: CASSQARNYEQYF.

This clonotype was recorded at least ten times. The chain couples TRBV30 to TRBJ2-1, with D possibly TRBD2 on 5 matching bases. The CDR3 extends over 14 amino acids. Looked up from germline, CDR1 is GTSNPN and CDR2 is SVGIG (reference sequence). Trimming stripped 4 bases from V and 9 bases from J, with 19 bases between. For the CDR3, the DNA is TGTGCCTGGACTAGAGGACTCGCCTCCCGTGAGCAGTTCTTC. It codes for CAWTRGLASREQFF.

The genes are TRBV12-3 or TRBV12-4 and TRBJ2-4; D tentatively fits TRBD1 or TRBD2 (5 bases each). This CDR3 is built from 14 residues. V was cut by 6 bases and J by 0 bases, with 9 bases left in between. The CDR3 spells CASRGRRAKNIQYF. The CDR3 DNA follows: TGTGCCAGCAGGGGACGGAGAGCCAAAAACATTCAGTACTTC.

This clonotype was observed at least ten times. The chain combines TRBV28 with TRBJ2-1; D is tentatively TRBD1 or TRBD2 (5 bases each). Germline-derived CDR1 and CDR2 are MDHEN and SYDVKM. V was clipped by 6 bases and J by 7 bases, with 13 bases between them. CDR3 length: 13 amino acids. For the CDR3, the DNA is TGTGCCAGCAGCACTCCGGGGCCTAATGAGCAGTTCTTC. This codes for CASSTPGPNEQFF.

This clonotype was counted at least ten times. The gene calls are TRBV7-2 and TRBJ2-5, with unresolved D. This CDR3 has 14 amino acids. Germline V gives CDR1 SGHTA, CDR2 FQGNSA. Between the trimmed V and J ends, which lost 6 bases and 1 base, there was a span of 12 bases. CDR3 protein: CASSSLGIQETQYF. CDR3 coding DNA: TGTGCCAGCAGTTCGCTCGGCATCCAAGAGACCCAGTACTTC.

This clonotype was observed many times. This sequence joins TRBV5-1 and TRBJ1-2; D is ambiguous. Trimming took off 0 bases at V and 8 bases at J, with 14 bases between the two ends. The CDR3 is 14 residues long. Germline V gene sequence: CDR1 SGHRS, CDR2 YFSETQ. CDR3 nucleotides: TGCGCCAGCAGCTTGGGACGGCGTCTTGAAGGCTACACCTTC. This sequence encodes CASSLGRRLEGYTF.

This clonotype has a count of ten or more. One end of the junction fails to match germline, which may point to a read error. V and J are TRBV12-3 or TRBV12-4 and TRBJ2-5; D may be TRBD1 (6 bases). The CDR3 totals 13 residues. This CDR3 is CASRQGTQGTQYF. In DNA, the CDR3 is TGTGCCAGCAGACAGGGAACCCAAGGGACCCAGTACTTC.

In this sample, this clonotype turned up many times. The chain is built from TRBV6-2 or TRBV6-3 and TRBJ1-1, with 7 bases that match TRBD1. The CDR3 spans 15 residues. CDR1 and CDR2 (germline): MNHEY, SVGEGT. V lost 5 bases, J lost 4 bases, and 10 bases stayed unmatched. CDR3 loop: CASSRSPGQPTEAFF. For the CDR3, the DNA is TGTGCCAGCAGTCGTTCCCCGGGACAGCCCACTGAAGCTTTCTTT.

V gene TRBV11-2 combines with J gene TRBJ1-4, with 7 bases fitting TRBD1. V lost 3 bases, J lost 7 bases, and 5 bases stayed unmatched. The germline CDR1 and CDR2 sequences are SGHAT and FQNNGV. This CDR3 comprises 14 residues. Written as DNA, the CDR3 is TGTGCCAGCAGCTTTGGGACAGAGGGTGAAAAACTGTTTTTT. This sequence encodes CASSFGTEGEKLFF. Full variable domain (outside the CDR3, taken from reference TRBV11-2 and TRBJ1-4): EAGVAQSPRYKIIEKRQSVAFWCNPISGHATLYWYQQILGQGPKLLIQFQNNGVVDDSQLPKDRFSAERLKGVDSTLKIQPAKLEDSAVYLCASSFGTEGEKLFFGSGTQLSVL.

This clonotype was seen ten or more times. The chain recombines TRBV20-1 with TRBJ2-7; tentative D call: TRBD1 (5 bases). The CDR3 runs to 14 residues. Germline V gene sequence: CDR1 DFQATT, CDR2 SNEGSKA (reference sequence). V was cut by 0 bases and J by 4 bases, with 13 bases left in between. Written as DNA, the CDR3 is TGCAGTGCTAGAGATGGAAGGGGTGGTTACGAGCAGTACTTC. It codes for CSARDGRGGYEQYF.

This clonotype was observed at least ten times. J is TRBJ1-5 and V is TRBV6-2 or TRBV6-3; 8 positions match TRBD1. Per the germline V gene, CDR1 is MNHEY and CDR2 is SVGEGT. The CDR3 runs 15 residues. V dropped 4 bases and J dropped 3; count of bases not matched to a gene: 5. This chain's CDR3 is CASSSLDRVNQPQHF. CDR3 DNA sequence: TGTGCCAGCAGTTCTCTGGACAGGGTCAATCAGCCCCAGCATTTT.